This T cell receptor (beta chain) was identified in a study of T cell responses to AZD1222 COVID-19 vaccine. Profiled with immunoSEQ multiplex PCR; TCRdb holds only in-frame clones, not every one. This sample has roughly 120,000 clones; more than 80% occur once, and the top ten carry 4.4%. This CDR3 spans 15 amino acids. The trim removed 10 bases at V and 3 bases at J, leaving 14 bases unmatched. CDR1 MRHNA and CDR2 SNTAGT come from the germline V gene. Whole-study results and caveats: Unmutated variant regions are reportedly targeted by nearly half of spike-specific TCRs. White British ancestry dominated among donors, who included more females, and clonal diversity was possibly underestimated. Seropositive status at baseline applied to only six AZD1222 recipients.

A note on this clone: Its antigen remains unidentified.

The source of this sequence is an adult who received the AZD1222 COVID-19 vaccine. The chain has TRBV6-4 and TRBJ2-7; 8 positions match TRBD2. The sample consisted of peripheral blood, taken 28 days after the second AZD1222 dose. The CDR3 is CANTSGGAEHYEQYF. The CDR3, as DNA: TGTGCCAACACCTCCGGGGGGGCGGAACACTACGAGCAGTACTTC.